Listed below are T cell receptor beta chains from one sample, sequenced in a study of shared clonotypes between healthy human individuals. Data came from immunoSEQ multiplex PCR; TCRdb stores just in-frame clones and leaves some out. Among more than 2 million clones listed, about 95% were seen once. The sample taken for sequencing was naive CD8+ T cells sorted from blood. These receptor sequences come from a man between 18 and 35 years old in good health. The CDR3 runs from the conserved cysteine through the conserved F or W. The D gene is left open where the match is weak. Not every row has a clone size; where given, it reads once, few, many or a size class.

cdr3_length: 14
d_call: NA
v_call: TRBV6-5
clone_size: once
j_call: TRBJ2-5
cdr3_aa: CASRPRWVLETQYF
cdr3_nt: TGTGCCAGCAGACCACGCTGGGTCCTGGAGACCCAGTACTTC

cdr3_length: 15
d_call: TRBD2
v_call: TRBV18
clone_size: few
j_call: TRBJ2-1
cdr3_aa: CASSETSGSHNEQFF
cdr3_nt: TGTGCCAGCTCGGAAACTAGCGGGAGTCACAATGAGCAGTTCTTC

cdr3_length: 16
d_call: TRBD1
v_call: TRBV15
clone_size: NA
j_call: TRBJ2-4
cdr3_aa: CATSRDDRGAKNIQYF
cdr3_nt: TGTGCCACCAGCAGAGATGACAGGGGGGCCAAAAACATTCAGTACTTC

cdr3_length: 14
d_call: NA
v_call: TRBV4-1
clone_size: NA
j_call: TRBJ1-2
cdr3_aa: CASSQDLGGYGYTF
cdr3_nt: TGCGCCAGCAGCCAAGATTTAGGGGGTTATGGCTACACCTTC

cdr3_length: 17
d_call: TRBD1
v_call: TRBV28
clone_size: NA
j_call: TRBJ2-3
cdr3_aa: CASSFLHGQGAGDTQYF
cdr3_nt: TGTGCCAGCAGTTTTTTGCACGGGCAGGGGGCGGGAGATACGCAGTATTTT

cdr3_length: 18
d_call: NA
v_call: TRBV4-1
clone_size: NA
j_call: TRBJ1-5
cdr3_aa: CASSQVPTVLGSNQPQHF
cdr3_nt: TGCGCCAGCAGCCAAGTCCCAACGGTCTTAGGGAGCAATCAGCCCCAGCATTTT

cdr3_length: 14
d_call: NA
v_call: TRBV19
clone_size: NA
j_call: TRBJ1-1
cdr3_aa: CASNTRQANTEAFF
cdr3_nt: TGTGCCAGTAATACCCGGCAAGCGAACACTGAAGCTTTCTTT

cdr3_length: 13
d_call: TRBD1
v_call: TRBV29-1
clone_size: once
j_call: TRBJ2-3
cdr3_aa: CSVVTGGTDTQYF
cdr3_nt: TGCAGCGTTGTGACAGGGGGCACAGATACGCAGTATTTT

cdr3_length: 14
d_call: TRBD1
v_call: TRBV27
clone_size: NA
j_call: TRBJ1-6
cdr3_aa: CASSSGQGDSPLHF
cdr3_nt: TGTGCCAGCAGTTCCGGACAGGGGGATTCACCCCTCCACTTT

cdr3_length: 15
d_call: TRBD2
v_call: TRBV30
clone_size: NA
j_call: TRBJ2-1
cdr3_aa: CAWRGREGSYNEQFF
cdr3_nt: TGTGCCTGGAGAGGGAGGGAAGGCTCCTACAATGAGCAGTTCTTC

cdr3_length: 16
d_call: TRBD2
v_call: TRBV7-2
clone_size: NA
j_call: TRBJ2-3
cdr3_aa: CASSWGTSVGTDTQYF
cdr3_nt: TGTGCCAGCAGCTGGGGGACTAGCGTGGGCACAGATACGCAGTATTTT

cdr3_length: 15
d_call: NA
v_call: TRBV14
clone_size: NA
j_call: TRBJ2-1
cdr3_aa: CASSPDWLFSNEQFF
cdr3_nt: TGTGCCAGCAGCCCGGACTGGCTCTTCTCTAATGAGCAGTTCTTC

cdr3_length: 17
d_call: NA
v_call: TRBV10-3
clone_size: NA
j_call: TRBJ2-5
cdr3_aa: CAISAPPLEDIRETQYF
cdr3_nt: TGTGCCATCAGTGCTCCACCGTTAGAGGATATAAGGGAGACCCAGTACTTC

cdr3_length: 16
d_call: NA
v_call: TRBV7-8
clone_size: once
j_call: TRBJ2-4
cdr3_aa: CASSLMGGDLKNIQYF
cdr3_nt: TGTGCCAGCAGCTTAATGGGTGGCGACCTTAAAAACATTCAGTACTTC

cdr3_length: 18
d_call: NA
v_call: TRBV19
clone_size: NA
j_call: TRBJ2-6
cdr3_aa: CASSIEGLGFSGANVLTF
cdr3_nt: TGTGCCAGTAGTATCGAAGGTTTGGGGTTCTCTGGGGCCAACGTCCTGACTTTC

cdr3_length: 13
d_call: NA
v_call: TRBV6-5
clone_size: NA
j_call: TRBJ2-7
cdr3_aa: CASSDRISYEQYF
cdr3_nt: TGTGCCAGCAGTGACAGGATTTCCTACGAGCAGTACTTC

cdr3_length: 14
d_call: TRBD1
v_call: TRBV5-1
clone_size: NA
j_call: TRBJ2-7
cdr3_aa: CASSLADRGGEQYF
cdr3_nt: TGCGCCAGCAGCTTGGCCGACAGGGGAGGTGAGCAGTACTTC

cdr3_length: 16
d_call: NA
v_call: TRBV6-1
clone_size: NA
j_call: TRBJ2-2
cdr3_aa: CASSEEVVLNTGELFF
cdr3_nt: TGTGCCAGCAGTGAAGAGGTCGTTCTTAACACCGGGGAGCTGTTTTTT

cdr3_length: 17
d_call: TRBD2
v_call: TRBV10-1
clone_size: NA
j_call: TRBJ2-1
cdr3_aa: CASSEWSGGLALNEQFF
cdr3_nt: TGCGCCAGCAGTGAGTGGTCGGGGGGACTAGCTCTTAACGAGCAGTTCTTC

cdr3_length: 15
d_call: NA
v_call: TRBV7-2
clone_size: NA
j_call: TRBJ1-3
cdr3_aa: CASSRDSTSGNTIYF
cdr3_nt: TGTGCCAGCAGCCGAGATAGTACCTCTGGAAACACCATATATTTT

cdr3_length: 16
d_call: NA
v_call: TRBV7-9
clone_size: NA
j_call: TRBJ1-4
cdr3_aa: CASSIPTGATNEKLFF
cdr3_nt: TGTGCCAGCAGCATCCCCACGGGAGCAACTAATGAAAAACTGTTTTTT

cdr3_length: 12
d_call: NA
v_call: TRBV27
clone_size: NA
j_call: TRBJ1-2
cdr3_aa: CASKDRFYGYTF
cdr3_nt: TGTGCCAGCAAGGACAGATTCTATGGCTACACCTTC

cdr3_length: 15
d_call: TRBD2
v_call: TRBV7-6
clone_size: NA
j_call: TRBJ2-7
cdr3_aa: CASSPLAGVGYEQYF
cdr3_nt: TGTGCCAGCAGCCCACTAGCGGGAGTCGGCTACGAGCAGTACTTC

cdr3_length: 14
d_call: TRBD2
v_call: TRBV6-5
clone_size: NA
j_call: TRBJ2-1
cdr3_aa: CASSPGLAGSEQFF
cdr3_nt: TGTGCCAGCAGCCCGGGACTAGCGGGTAGCGAGCAGTTCTTC

cdr3_length: 16
d_call: NA
v_call: TRBV27
clone_size: NA
j_call: TRBJ1-2
cdr3_aa: CASSLSQDSSNYGYTF
cdr3_nt: TGTGCCAGCAGTTTGAGCCAAGATAGCTCTAACTATGGCTACACCTTC

cdr3_length: 17
d_call: TRBD1
v_call: TRBV4-1
clone_size: NA
j_call: TRBJ2-3
cdr3_aa: CASSHTPGTGSTDTQYF
cdr3_nt: TGCGCCAGCAGCCACACCCCGGGGACAGGAAGCACAGATACGCAGTATTTT

cdr3_length: 16
d_call: TRBD1
v_call: TRBV5-1
clone_size: NA
j_call: TRBJ1-1
cdr3_aa: CASSLVAGGILSEAFF
cdr3_nt: TGCGCCAGCAGCTTGGTTGCAGGGGGAATCCTATCTGAAGCTTTCTTT

cdr3_length: 14
d_call: NA
v_call: TRBV11-2
clone_size: NA
j_call: TRBJ2-1
cdr3_aa: CASSFGSSEAEQFF
cdr3_nt: TGTGCCAGCAGCTTCGGGTCTAGCGAGGCTGAGCAGTTCTTC

cdr3_length: 16
d_call: NA
v_call: TRBV2
clone_size: NA
j_call: TRBJ1-5
cdr3_aa: CASSEAFTGSNQPQHF
cdr3_nt: TGTGCCAGCAGTGAAGCTTTTACAGGGTCGAATCAGCCCCAGCATTTT

cdr3_length: 16
d_call: NA
v_call: TRBV9
clone_size: NA
j_call: TRBJ2-7
cdr3_aa: CASSVEDGGSSYEQYF
cdr3_nt: TGTGCCAGCAGCGTAGAGGACGGGGGCAGCTCCTACGAGCAGTACTTC

cdr3_length: 14
d_call: NA
v_call: TRBV7-9
clone_size: once
j_call: TRBJ2-2
cdr3_aa: CASSLPENTGELFF
cdr3_nt: TGTGCCAGCAGCTTACCCGAGAACACCGGGGAGCTGTTTTTT

cdr3_length: 18
d_call: TRBD1
v_call: TRBV4-1
clone_size: NA
j_call: TRBJ1-2
cdr3_aa: CASSQEGQGAEGDYGYTF
cdr3_nt: TGCGCCAGCAGCCAAGAAGGGCAGGGGGCAGAGGGAGACTATGGCTACACCTTC

cdr3_length: 13
d_call: NA
v_call: TRBV4-1
clone_size: NA
j_call: TRBJ2-7
cdr3_aa: CASSQDGSDEQYF
cdr3_nt: TGCGCCAGCAGCCAAGATGGGAGCGACGAGCAGTACTTC

cdr3_length: 14
d_call: NA
v_call: TRBV6-7
clone_size: NA
j_call: TRBJ2-5
cdr3_aa: CARRDQDYQETQYF
cdr3_nt: TGTGCCAGGCGGGACCAAGACTACCAAGAGACCCAGTACTTC

cdr3_length: 15
d_call: TRBD2
v_call: TRBV4-1
clone_size: NA
j_call: TRBJ2-7
cdr3_aa: CASSHLAGGLHEQYF
cdr3_nt: TGCGCCAGCAGCCACTTAGCGGGAGGTCTCCACGAGCAGTACTTC

cdr3_length: 13
d_call: NA
v_call: TRBV5-1
clone_size: NA
j_call: TRBJ1-1
cdr3_aa: CASSLALLDEAFF
cdr3_nt: TGCGCCAGCAGCTTGGCCTTGTTGGATGAAGCTTTCTTT

cdr3_length: 15
d_call: NA
v_call: TRBV7-9
clone_size: once
j_call: TRBJ2-5
cdr3_aa: CASNLPPTDQETQYF
cdr3_nt: TGTGCCAGCAACTTACCTCCGACGGATCAAGAGACCCAGTACTTC

cdr3_length: 14
d_call: TRBD2
v_call: TRBV29-1
clone_size: NA
j_call: TRBJ2-3
cdr3_aa: CSVEDWRESDTQYF
cdr3_nt: TGCAGCGTTGAAGATTGGCGGGAGTCAGATACGCAGTATTTT

cdr3_length: 14
d_call: NA
v_call: TRBV2
clone_size: NA
j_call: TRBJ2-3
cdr3_aa: CASSESWGVDTQYF
cdr3_nt: TGTGCCAGCAGTGAAAGTTGGGGGGTAGATACGCAGTATTTT

cdr3_length: 15
d_call: NA
v_call: TRBV6-1
clone_size: NA
j_call: TRBJ2-5
cdr3_aa: CASSERTYGQETQYF
cdr3_nt: TGTGCCAGCAGTGAAAGAACTTACGGCCAAGAGACCCAGTACTTC

cdr3_length: 16
d_call: NA
v_call: TRBV7-3
clone_size: NA
j_call: TRBJ1-6
cdr3_aa: CASSLTRGGEGSPLHF
cdr3_nt: TGTGCCAGCAGCTTAACGAGGGGGGGAGAAGGGTCACCCCTCCACTTT

cdr3_length: 15
d_call: NA
v_call: TRBV27
clone_size: NA
j_call: TRBJ2-1
cdr3_aa: CASSLEGAPYNEQFF
cdr3_nt: TGTGCCAGCAGTTTGGAGGGAGCCCCCTACAATGAGCAGTTCTTC

cdr3_length: 16
d_call: TRBD2
v_call: TRBV14
clone_size: NA
j_call: TRBJ2-1
cdr3_aa: CASSHSGRLSYNEQFF
cdr3_nt: TGTGCCAGCAGCCATAGCGGGAGGCTGAGCTACAATGAGCAGTTCTTC

cdr3_length: 12
d_call: NA
v_call: TRBV6-6
clone_size: NA
j_call: TRBJ2-7
cdr3_aa: CASSYNGDEQYF
cdr3_nt: TGTGCCAGCAGTTACAACGGGGACGAGCAGTACTTC

cdr3_length: 14
d_call: TRBD1
v_call: TRBV11-2
clone_size: NA
j_call: TRBJ1-2
cdr3_aa: CASGKGQQGYGYTF
cdr3_nt: TGTGCCAGCGGAAAGGGACAGCAGGGCTATGGCTACACCTTC

cdr3_length: 16
d_call: NA
v_call: TRBV10-1
clone_size: NA
j_call: TRBJ2-3
cdr3_aa: CASSEWQASETDTQYF
cdr3_nt: TGCGCCAGCAGTGAGTGGCAGGCTAGCGAAACAGATACGCAGTATTTT

cdr3_length: 13
d_call: NA
v_call: TRBV7-3
clone_size: NA
j_call: TRBJ2-5
cdr3_aa: CASSPRPQETQYF
cdr3_nt: TGTGCCAGCAGCCCACGACCCCAAGAGACCCAGTACTTC

cdr3_length: 18
d_call: NA
v_call: TRBV4-3
clone_size: NA
j_call: TRBJ2-7
cdr3_aa: CASSQDRSGPYDSYEQYF
cdr3_nt: TGCGCCAGCAGCCAAGATCGGTCGGGGCCGTACGACTCCTACGAGCAGTACTTC

cdr3_length: 13
d_call: TRBD2
v_call: TRBV5-1
clone_size: NA
j_call: TRBJ2-3
cdr3_aa: CASSSSGRDTQYF
cdr3_nt: TGCGCCAGCAGCTCGAGCGGGAGAGATACGCAGTATTTT

cdr3_length: 12
d_call: NA
v_call: TRBV6-6
clone_size: NA
j_call: TRBJ2-5
cdr3_aa: CASSAIGETQYF
cdr3_nt: TGTGCCAGCAGCGCGATCGGAGAGACCCAGTACTTC

cdr3_length: 17
d_call: TRBD2
v_call: TRBV5-6
clone_size: NA
j_call: TRBJ2-2
cdr3_aa: CASSPRQGTSGDRELFF
cdr3_nt: TGTGCCAGCAGCCCCCGTCAGGGGACTAGCGGGGACCGGGAGCTGTTTTTT

cdr3_length: 18
d_call: NA
v_call: TRBV15
clone_size: NA
j_call: TRBJ2-7
cdr3_aa: CATSRDGGSPPTLYEQYF
cdr3_nt: TGTGCCACCAGCAGAGATGGTGGCAGTCCCCCGACCCTCTACGAGCAGTACTTC

cdr3_length: 16
d_call: TRBD2
v_call: TRBV7-2
clone_size: NA
j_call: TRBJ2-1
cdr3_aa: CASSWGTSGIYNEQFF
cdr3_nt: TGTGCCAGCAGCTGGGGGACTAGCGGGATTTACAATGAGCAGTTCTTC

cdr3_length: 11
d_call: NA
v_call: TRBV29-1
clone_size: NA
j_call: TRBJ1-2
cdr3_aa: CSVEDLYGYTF
cdr3_nt: TGCAGCGTTGAAGATCTTTATGGCTACACCTTC

cdr3_length: 16
d_call: TRBD1
v_call: TRBV5-1
clone_size: NA
j_call: TRBJ1-2
cdr3_aa: CASSDEDRGIVNGYTF
cdr3_nt: TGCGCCAGCAGCGACGAGGACAGGGGGATAGTTAATGGCTACACCTTC